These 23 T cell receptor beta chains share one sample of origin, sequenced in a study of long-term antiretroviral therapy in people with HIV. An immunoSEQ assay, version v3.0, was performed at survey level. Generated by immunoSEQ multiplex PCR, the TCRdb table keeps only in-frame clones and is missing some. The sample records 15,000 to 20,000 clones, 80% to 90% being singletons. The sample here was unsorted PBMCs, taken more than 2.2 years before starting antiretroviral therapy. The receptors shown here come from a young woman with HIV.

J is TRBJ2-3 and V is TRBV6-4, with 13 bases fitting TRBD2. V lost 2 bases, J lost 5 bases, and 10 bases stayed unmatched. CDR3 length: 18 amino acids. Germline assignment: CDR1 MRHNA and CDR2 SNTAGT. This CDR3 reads CASSDPGTSGERGDTQYF. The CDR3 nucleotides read TGTGCCAGCAGTGACCCCGGGACTAGCGGGGAGAGGGGAGATACGCAGTATTTT.

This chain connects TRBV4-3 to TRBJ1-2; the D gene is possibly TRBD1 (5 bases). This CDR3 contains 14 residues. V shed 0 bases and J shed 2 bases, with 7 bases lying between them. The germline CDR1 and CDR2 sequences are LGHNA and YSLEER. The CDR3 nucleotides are TGCGCCAGCAGCCAAGATCAGGGAAACTATGGCTACACCTTC. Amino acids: CASSQDQGNYGYTF.

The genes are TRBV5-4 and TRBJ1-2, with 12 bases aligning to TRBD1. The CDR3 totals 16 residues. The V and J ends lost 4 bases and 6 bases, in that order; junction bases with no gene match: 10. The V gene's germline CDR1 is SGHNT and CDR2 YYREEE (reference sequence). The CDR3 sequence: CASSPARGQGADGYTF. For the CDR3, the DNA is TGTGCCAGCAGCCCGGCTCGGGGACAGGGGGCGGATGGCTACACCTTC.

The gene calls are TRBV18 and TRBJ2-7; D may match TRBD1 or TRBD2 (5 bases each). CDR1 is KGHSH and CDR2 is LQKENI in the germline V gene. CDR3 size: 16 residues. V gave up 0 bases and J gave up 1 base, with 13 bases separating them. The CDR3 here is CASSPPGVAVSYEQYF. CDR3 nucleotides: TGTGCCAGCTCACCACCGGGGGTTGCAGTTTCCTACGAGCAGTACTTC.

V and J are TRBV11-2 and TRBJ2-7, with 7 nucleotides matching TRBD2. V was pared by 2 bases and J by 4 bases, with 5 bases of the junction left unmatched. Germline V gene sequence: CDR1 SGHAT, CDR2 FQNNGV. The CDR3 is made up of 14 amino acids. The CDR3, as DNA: TGTGCCAGCAGCTTAAAAGCGGGGAGGTACGAGCAGTACTTC. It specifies CASSLKAGRYEQYF.

DNA for the CDR3: TGCGCCAGCAGCCAAGGGCAAGTTCCTGTTCAGCCCCAGCATTTT. Translation gives CASSQGQVPVQPQHF. The V and J genes are TRBV4-1 and TRBJ1-5; D uncertain. Germline CDR1 and CDR2: MGHRA and YSYEKL. CDR3 length equals 15 residues. V was cut by 1 base and J by 6 bases, with 13 bases left in between.

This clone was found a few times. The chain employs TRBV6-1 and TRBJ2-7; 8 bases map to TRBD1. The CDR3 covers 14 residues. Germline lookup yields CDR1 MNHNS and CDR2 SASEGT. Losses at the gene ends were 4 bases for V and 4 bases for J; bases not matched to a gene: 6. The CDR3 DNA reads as TGTGCCAGCAGTGTTACAGGGGGAAGGTACGAGCAGTACTTC. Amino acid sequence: CASSVTGGRYEQYF.

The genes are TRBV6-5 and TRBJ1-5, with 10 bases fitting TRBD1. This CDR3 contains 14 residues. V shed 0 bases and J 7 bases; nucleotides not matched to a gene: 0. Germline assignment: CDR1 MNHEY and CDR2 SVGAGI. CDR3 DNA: TGTGCCAGCAGTTACTCGACAGGGGGCCAGCCCCAGCATTTT. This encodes CASSYSTGGQPQHF.

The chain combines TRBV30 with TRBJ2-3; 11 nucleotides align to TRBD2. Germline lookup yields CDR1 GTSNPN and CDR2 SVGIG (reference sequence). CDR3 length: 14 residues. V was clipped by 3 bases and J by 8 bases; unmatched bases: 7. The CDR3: CAWRIAGGPSTQYF. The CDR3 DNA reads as TGTGCCTGGAGAATAGCGGGGGGGCCGAGTACGCAGTATTTT.

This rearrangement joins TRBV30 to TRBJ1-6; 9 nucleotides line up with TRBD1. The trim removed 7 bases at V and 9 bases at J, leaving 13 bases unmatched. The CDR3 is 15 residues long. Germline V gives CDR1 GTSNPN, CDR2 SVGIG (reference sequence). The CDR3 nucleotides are TGTGCCTTCATGACAGGGGGGAGCTTTGGTTCACCCCTCCACTTT. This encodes CAFMTGGSFGSPLHF.

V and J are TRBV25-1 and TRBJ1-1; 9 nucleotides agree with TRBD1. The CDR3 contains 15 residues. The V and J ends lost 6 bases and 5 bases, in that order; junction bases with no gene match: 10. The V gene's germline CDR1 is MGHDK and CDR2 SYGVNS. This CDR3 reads CASRPAGQGKTEAFF. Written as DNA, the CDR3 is TGTGCCAGCAGGCCAGCGGGACAGGGTAAGACTGAAGCTTTCTTT.

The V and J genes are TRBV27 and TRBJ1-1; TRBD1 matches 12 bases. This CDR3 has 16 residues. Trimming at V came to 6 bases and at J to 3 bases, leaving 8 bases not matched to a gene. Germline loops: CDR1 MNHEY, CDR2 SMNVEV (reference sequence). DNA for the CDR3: TGTGCCAGCAGCCGGGACAGGGGGCTTGGAGACACTGAAGCTTTCTTT. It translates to CASSRDRGLGDTEAFF.

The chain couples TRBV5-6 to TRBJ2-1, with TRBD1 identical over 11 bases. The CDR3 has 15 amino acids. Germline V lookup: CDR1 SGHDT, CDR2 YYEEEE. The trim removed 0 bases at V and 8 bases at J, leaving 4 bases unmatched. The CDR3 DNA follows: TGTGCCAGCAGCTTGGAAAGGACAGGGGGCGATGAGCAGTTCTTC. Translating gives CASSLERTGGDEQFF. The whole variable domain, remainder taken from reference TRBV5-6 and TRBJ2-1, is DAGVTQSPTHLIKTRGQQVTLRCSPKSGHDTVSWYQQALGQGPQFIFQYYEEEERQRGNFPDRFSGHQFPNYSSELNVNALLLGDSALYLCASSLERTGGDEQFFGPGTRLTVL.

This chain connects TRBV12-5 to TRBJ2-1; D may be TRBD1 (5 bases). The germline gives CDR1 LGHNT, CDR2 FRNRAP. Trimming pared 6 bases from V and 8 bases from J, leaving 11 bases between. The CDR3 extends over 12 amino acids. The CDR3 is CASGVRVYEQFF. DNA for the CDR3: TGTGCTAGTGGCGTCAGGGTGTATGAGCAGTTCTTC.

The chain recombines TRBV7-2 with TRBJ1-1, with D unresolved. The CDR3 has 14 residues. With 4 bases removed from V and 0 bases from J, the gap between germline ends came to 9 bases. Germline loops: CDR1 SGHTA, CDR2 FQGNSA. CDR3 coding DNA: TGTGCCAGCAGCTCCCTGGGGATGAACACTGAAGCTTTCTTT. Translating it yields CASSSLGMNTEAFF.

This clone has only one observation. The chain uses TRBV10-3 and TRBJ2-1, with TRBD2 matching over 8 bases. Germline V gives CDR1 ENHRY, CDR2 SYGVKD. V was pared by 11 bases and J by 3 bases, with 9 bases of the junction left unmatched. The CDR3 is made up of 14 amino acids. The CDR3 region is CAGGTAGGYNEQFF. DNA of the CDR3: TGTGCCGGAGGGACGGCGGGGGGCTACAATGAGCAGTTCTTC.

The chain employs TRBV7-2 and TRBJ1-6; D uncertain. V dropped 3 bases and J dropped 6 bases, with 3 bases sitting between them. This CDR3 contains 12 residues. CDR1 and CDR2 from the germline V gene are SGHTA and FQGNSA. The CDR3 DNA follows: TGTGCCAGCAGCTTGACTAATTCACCCCTCCACTTT. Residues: CASSLTNSPLHF.

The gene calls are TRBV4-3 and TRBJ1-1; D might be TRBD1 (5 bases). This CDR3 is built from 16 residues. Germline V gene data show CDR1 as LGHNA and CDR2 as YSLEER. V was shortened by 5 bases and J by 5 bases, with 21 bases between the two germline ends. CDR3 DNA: TGCGCCAGCAGCGGCCATCTCGTCGGGACGGGGACTGAAGCTTTCTTT. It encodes CASSGHLVGTGTEAFF.

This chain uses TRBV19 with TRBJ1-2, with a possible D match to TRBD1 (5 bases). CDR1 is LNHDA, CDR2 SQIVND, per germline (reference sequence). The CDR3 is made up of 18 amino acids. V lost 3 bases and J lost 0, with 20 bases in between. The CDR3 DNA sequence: TGTGCCAGTAGTATGCTGGACACCTTACCTCGAGCTAACTATGGCTACACCTTC. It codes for CASSMLDTLPRANYGYTF.

CDR3: CATSRGTAGNQPQHF. In DNA, the CDR3 is TGTGCCACCAGCAGAGGGACGGCGGGCAATCAGCCCCAGCATTTT. The chain links TRBV15 to TRBJ1-5; D gene uncertain. The CDR3 is 15 amino acids. V lost 1 base, J lost 2 bases, and 9 bases lay in between. The V gene's germline CDR1 is LNHNV and CDR2 YYDKDF (reference sequence).

CDR3 DNA sequence: TGTGCCAGCAGCTACCTTTTAGCTCTAAACTATGGCTACACCTTC. Translation gives CASSYLLALNYGYTF. This chain connects TRBV5-6 to TRBJ1-2; D ambiguous. V was pared by 3 bases and J by 2 bases, with 14 bases between. This CDR3 region has 15 residues. Looked up from germline, CDR1 is SGHDT and CDR2 is YYEEEE.

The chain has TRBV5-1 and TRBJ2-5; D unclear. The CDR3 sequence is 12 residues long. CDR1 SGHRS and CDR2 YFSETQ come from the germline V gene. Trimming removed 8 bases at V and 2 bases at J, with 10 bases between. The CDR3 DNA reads TGCGCCAGTTCCGGGCCACAAGAGACCCAGTACTTC. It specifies CASSGPQETQYF.

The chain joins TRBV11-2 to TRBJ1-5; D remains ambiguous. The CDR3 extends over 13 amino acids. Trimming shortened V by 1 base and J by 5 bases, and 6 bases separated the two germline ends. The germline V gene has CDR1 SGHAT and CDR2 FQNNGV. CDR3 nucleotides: TGTGCCAGCAGCTTAGGCGAAGATCAGCCCCAGCATTTT. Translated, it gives CASSLGEDQPQHF. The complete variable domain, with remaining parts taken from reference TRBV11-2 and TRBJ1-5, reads EAGVAQSPRYKIIEKRQSVAFWCNPISGHATLYWYQQILGQGPKLLIQFQNNGVVDDSQLPKDRFSAERLKGVDSTLKIQPAKLEDSAVYLCASSLGEDQPQHFGDGTRLSIL.